These T cell receptor beta chains were read from a single sample in a study of blood T cell repertoires in COVID-19. Method: immunoSEQ multiplex PCR; TCRdb's copy keeps in-frame clones and lacks some. The table shows hundreds of thousands of clones, with 90% occurring only once. The sample consisted of PBMCs or T cells enriched from blood (not recorded which). The receptor source for this set is a man in his fifties or sixties who had been exposed to COVID-19. Both conserved end residues are part of each CDR3. D genes are given only for firm matches. For some rows the clone size is stated as once, few or many, or as a class when expanded; others skip it.

d_gene	v_gene	j_gene	abundance	CDR3aa	CDR3nt
.	TRBV28	TRBJ1-1	.	CASSLLFVRGGRTEAFF	TGTGCCAGCAGTTTATTATTTGTTCGGGGGGGGCGCACTGAAGCTTTCTTT
.	TRBV9	TRBJ1-5	.	CASSVGAGSLAQHF	TGTGCCAGCAGCGTAGGGGCAGGATCATTGGCCCAGCATTTT
TRBD1	TRBV5-4	TRBJ2-7	.	CASSSWDRQGATDEQYF	TGTGCCAGCAGCTCCTGGGATAGACAGGGGGCAACGGACGAGCAGTACTTC
.	TRBV19	TRBJ1-2	.	CASRSQVFSGYTF	TGTGCCAGTAGATCCCAGGTCTTTAGTGGCTACACCTTC
TRBD1	TRBV10-2	TRBJ1-2	.	CASVPVQTGANGYTF	TGCGCCAGCGTCCCGGTTCAGACAGGGGCAAATGGCTACACCTTC
.	TRBV5-4	TRBJ1-3	.	CASSLNSQYSGNTIYF	TGTGCCAGCAGCTTAAATTCCCAGTACTCTGGAAACACCATATATTTT
.	TRBV7-9	TRBJ1-1	.	CASSIVKSGLLNEAFF	TGTGCCAGCAGCATAGTAAAATCAGGGTTGTTGAATGAAGCTTTCTTT
TRBD1	TRBV18	TRBJ1-1	.	CASSPLRGQTEAFF	TGTGCCAGCTCACCACTAAGGGGGCAGACTGAAGCTTTCTTT
TRBD2	TRBV15	TRBJ2-5	.	CATTELLAVQETQYF	TGTGCCACCACCGAACTACTAGCGGTCCAAGAGACCCAGTACTTC
TRBD1	TRBV18	TRBJ1-1	.	CASSPTTGSEAFF	TGTGCCAGCTCACCAACGACAGGGTCTGAAGCTTTCTTT
.	TRBV27	TRBJ1-1	.	CASSFSGQEEEAFF	TGTGCCAGCAGTTTTTCCGGACAAGAGGAGGAAGCTTTCTTT
.	TRBV18	TRBJ1-1	.	CASSTMQGLFTEAFF	TGTGCCAGCTCAACCATGCAGGGGCTTTTCACTGAAGCTTTCTTT
.	TRBV2	TRBJ1-5	.	CASSDHRGFQPQHF	TGTGCCAGCAGTGACCATCGGGGGTTTCAGCCCCAGCATTTT
.	TRBV6-1	TRBJ2-7	once	CASSEGRRAIVYEQYF	TGTGCCAGCAGTGAAGGTCGCAGGGCCATAGTCTACGAGCAGTACTTC
.	TRBV5-1	TRBJ1-1	.	CASRQREGGTEAFF	TGCGCCAGCAGACAGAGGGAGGGTGGCACTGAAGCTTTCTTT
.	TRBV7-9	TRBJ2-3	.	CASSPERVGTDTQYF	TGTGCCAGCAGCCCTGAGCGGGTTGGCACAGATACGCAGTATTTT
.	TRBV6-4	TRBJ1-1	.	CASRPGGEGAEAFF	TGTGCCAGCAGGCCCGGGGGGGAAGGGGCTGAAGCTTTCTTT
.	TRBV7-2	TRBJ1-6	.	CASSLGSRGNSPLHF	TGTGCCAGCAGCTTAGGTTCGAGGGGGAATTCACCCCTCCACTTT
.	TRBV19	TRBJ1-2	.	CASSIGAGGVYGYTF	TGTGCCAGTAGTATAGGTGCAGGTGGTGTCTATGGCTACACCTTC
.	TRBV6-5	TRBJ2-5	.	CASSYPGRETQYF	TGTGCCAGCAGTTACCCCGGTCGAGAGACCCAGTACTTC
.	TRBV7-2	TRBJ1-2	few	CASTTPGHRYGYTF	TGTGCCAGCACCACTCCGGGACACCGGTATGGCTACACCTTC
TRBD1	TRBV10-3	TRBJ1-2	few	CATEARTGHNGYTF	TGTGCCACCGAAGCCAGGACAGGGCACAATGGCTACACCTTC
TRBD1	TRBV5-1	TRBJ1-1	.	CASSFGQGNTEAFF	TGCGCCAGCAGCTTCGGACAGGGGAACACTGAAGCTTTCTTT
TRBD2	TRBV5-4	TRBJ2-5	.	CASSLGGRAYETQYF	TGTGCCAGCAGCCTTGGCGGGAGGGCCTACGAGACCCAGTACTTC
TRBD1	TRBV6-5	TRBJ1-4	once	CASSLDRANEKLFF	TGTGCCAGCAGCCTGGACAGGGCTAATGAAAAACTGTTTTTT
.	TRBV5-1	TRBJ1-1	.	CASSLGQGENTEAFF	TGCGCCAGCAGCTTGGGGCAAGGGGAGAACACTGAAGCTTTCTTT
TRBD2	TRBV5-1	TRBJ2-3	.	CASSSSSGSTDTQYF	TGCGCCAGCAGCTCGTCTAGCGGGAGCACAGATACGCAGTATTTT
.	TRBV5-4	TRBJ2-2	.	CASSRDWNTGELFF	TGTGCCAGCAGCCGGGACTGGAACACCGGGGAGCTGTTTTTT
TRBD1	TRBV5-5	TRBJ2-5	.	CASSPNTGGEETQYF	TGTGCCAGCAGCCCCAACACAGGGGGCGAAGAGACCCAGTACTTC